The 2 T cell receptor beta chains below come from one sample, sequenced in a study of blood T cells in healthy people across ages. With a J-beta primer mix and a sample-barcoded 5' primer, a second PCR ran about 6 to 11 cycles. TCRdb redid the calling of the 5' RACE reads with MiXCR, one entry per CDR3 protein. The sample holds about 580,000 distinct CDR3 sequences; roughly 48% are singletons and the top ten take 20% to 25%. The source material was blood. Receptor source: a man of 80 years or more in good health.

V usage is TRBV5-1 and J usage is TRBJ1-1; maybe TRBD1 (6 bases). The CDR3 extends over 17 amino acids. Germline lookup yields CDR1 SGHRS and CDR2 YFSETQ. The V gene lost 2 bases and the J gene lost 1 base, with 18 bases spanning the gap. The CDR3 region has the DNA TGCGCCAGCAGCTTAAAGGGGGGCTCTACTAGGAACACTGAAGCTTTCTTT. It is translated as CASSLKGGSTRNTEAFF.

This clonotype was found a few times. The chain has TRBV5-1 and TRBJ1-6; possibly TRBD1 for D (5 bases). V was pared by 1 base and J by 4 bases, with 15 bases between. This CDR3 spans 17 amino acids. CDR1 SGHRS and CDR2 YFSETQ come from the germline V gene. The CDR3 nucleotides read TGCGCCAGCAGCTTGACGCAGGGAGGAAGTTATAATTCACCCCTCCACTTT. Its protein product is CASSLTQGGSYNSPLHF.